What follows are 2 T cell receptor beta chains derived from one specimen sequenced in a study of radiotherapy plus CTLA-4 blockade in lung cancer. Profiling relied on immunoSEQ multiplex PCR, and the TCRdb table lists in-frame clones only, not all of them. In the table there are 110,000 or so clones, roughly 80% of which are singletons. The sequenced sample was peripheral blood, obtained from a patient treated with radiotherapy plus ipilimumab. These receptors all come from a human donor with non-small cell lung cancer who had a partial response to radiotherapy plus ipilimumab.

This chain connects TRBV7-3 to TRBJ2-2; 9 bases match TRBD2. After removal of 9 bases from V and 5 bases from J, the junction contained 13 bases not matched to a gene. CDR3 size: 16 residues. Germline V gene sequence: CDR1 SGHTA, CDR2 FQGTGA. In DNA, the CDR3 is TGTGCCAGTCGTTCAGCGGGAGGCATCGGGACCGGGGAGCTGTTTTTT. This codes for CASRSAGGIGTGELFF.

The chain uses TRBV27 and TRBJ2-7; D is unresolved. In germline, CDR1 is MNHEY, CDR2 SMNVEV (reference sequence). The CDR3 consists of 14 residues. V was pared by 5 bases and J by 3 bases, with 14 bases between. CDR3 region: CASSRYSAYYEQYF. CDR3 nucleotides: TGTGCCAGCAGTCGGTATAGTGCCTACTACGAGCAGTACTTC.